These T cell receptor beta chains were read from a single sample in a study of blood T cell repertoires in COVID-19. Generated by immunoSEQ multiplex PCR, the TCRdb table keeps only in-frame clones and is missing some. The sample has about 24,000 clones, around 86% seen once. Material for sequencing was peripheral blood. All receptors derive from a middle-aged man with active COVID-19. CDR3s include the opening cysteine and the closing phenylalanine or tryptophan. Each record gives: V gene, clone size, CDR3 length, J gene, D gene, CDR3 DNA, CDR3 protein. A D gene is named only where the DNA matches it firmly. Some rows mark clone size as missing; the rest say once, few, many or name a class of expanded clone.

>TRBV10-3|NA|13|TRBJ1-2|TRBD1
TGTGCCATCACTCCCCAGGGGGCCTATGGCTACACCTTC
CAITPQGAYGYTF
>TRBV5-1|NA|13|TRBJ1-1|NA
TGCGCCAGCAGTGGCCACCAGAACACTGAAGCTTTCTTT
CASSGHQNTEAFF
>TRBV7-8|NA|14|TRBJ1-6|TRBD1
TGTGCCAGCAGCAACCGGACAGGGAATTCACCCCTCCACTTT
CASSNRTGNSPLHF
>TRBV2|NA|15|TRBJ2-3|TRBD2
TGTGCCAGCACCTCCGGCGGGAGCTGGACAGATACGCAGTATTTT
CASTSGGSWTDTQYF
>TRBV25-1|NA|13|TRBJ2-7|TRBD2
TGTGCCAGCACTCCTCTAGCGGGGGGCGAGCAGTACTTC
CASTPLAGGEQYF
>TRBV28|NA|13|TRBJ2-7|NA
TGTGCCAGCAGTTTTAAGAGGAGTTACGAGCAGTACTTC
CASSFKRSYEQYF
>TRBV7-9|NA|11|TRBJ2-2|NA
TGTGCTAGCAGCGAGGGAGGGGAGCTGTTTTTT
CASSEGGELFF
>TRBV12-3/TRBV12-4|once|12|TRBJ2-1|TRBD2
TGTGCCAGCACCCTCGGGGGGCGGGGGGTCATCTTC
CASTLGGRGVIF
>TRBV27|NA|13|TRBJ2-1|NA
TGTGCCAGCAGTCTCCGCTCCTACAATGAGCAGTTCTTC
CASSLRSYNEQFF
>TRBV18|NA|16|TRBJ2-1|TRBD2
TGTGCCAGCTCACAAACTAGCGGGGGGTTCTACAATGAGCAGTTCTTC
CASSQTSGGFYNEQFF
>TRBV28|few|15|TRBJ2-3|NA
TGTGCCAGCGACGAGGCCAACGATATGTCAGATACGCAGTATTTT
CASDEANDMSDTQYF
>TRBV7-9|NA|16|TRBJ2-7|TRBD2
TGTGCCGGTCAAGGGAAACCGGGACTAGCGGGAAGGGAGCAGTACTTC
CAGQGKPGLAGREQYF
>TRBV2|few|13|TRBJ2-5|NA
TGTGCCAGCAGTGGCGGGTCTGGGGAGACCCAGTACTTC
CASSGGSGETQYF
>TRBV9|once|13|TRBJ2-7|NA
TGTGCCAGCAGCGTATCAGAGGCGGAGGAGCAGTACTTC
CASSVSEAEEQYF
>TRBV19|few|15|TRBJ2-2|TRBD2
TGTGCCAGTAGTATAAAAGCGGGAGTAGCCGGGGAGCTGTTTTTT
CASSIKAGVAGELFF
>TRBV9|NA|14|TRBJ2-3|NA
TGTGCCAGCAGCCTACGAGTGGGGGGAAATACGCAGTATTTT
CASSLRVGGNTQYF